This T cell receptor beta chain derives from a study of cytomegalovirus exposure and HLA in healthy donors. Study in general: T cells numbering around 200 million yielded 95 million to 140 million unique TCR beta sequences in an earlier analysis.

On this clone itself: Its antigen is not known.

CDR1 SGHDT and CDR2 YYEEEE come from the germline V gene. V gave up 4 bases and J gave up 5 bases, with 18 bases separating them. CDR3 length equals 15 residues. General study points: Rarity characterized most TCR sequences, yet some public TCRs appeared in many donors. A missense variant in DCLRE1C was later tied to TCR beta V- and J-gene trimming. The study reported that TCR beta sequences accurately predicted HLA-A and HLA-B alleles in most subjects.

The PCR had 60 Vbeta and 13 Jbeta primers. Sequenced by immunoSEQ multiplex PCR; TCRdb stores in-frame clones only, minus some. The top ten clones hold under 3% of a sample with about 31,000 clones, approximately 87% of them seen once. The receptor was derived from a boy younger than 18 in good health and CMV-seronegative. The chain recombines TRBV5-6 with TRBJ1-2, with D possibly being TRBD1 (5 bases). Sequencing was performed on PBMCs. CDR3 residues: CASSLWDRGLYGYTF. The DNA of the CDR3 is TGTGCCAGCAGCCTATGGGACCGGGGGTTATATGGCTACACCTTC.